Below, 21 T cell receptor beta chains from the same sample are listed, as sequenced in a study of control samples from healthy donors and cancer patients. This table comes from immunoSEQ multiplex PCR, and its TCRdb copy is limited to in-frame clones, with some not included. The data hold over 90,000 clones, with 92% observed a single time. Sequencing was done on a sample of blood. Receptor source: a woman aged 18-29 years in good health.

This chain links TRBV21-1 with TRBJ1-4. TRBV21-1 is a pseudogene segment. This CDR3 spans 17 amino acids. CDR3 amino acids: CASSAPTEFAANEKLFF. The CDR3, as DNA: TGTGCCAGCAGCGCCCCGACGGAGTTTGCGGCTAATGAAAAACTGTTTTTT.

V is TRBV19 and J is TRBJ1-5, with TRBD1 identical over 8 bases. CDR1 LNHDA and CDR2 SQIVND come from the germline V gene (reference sequence). This CDR3 contains 17 residues. V shed 2 bases, J shed 7 bases, and the junction held 13 bases outside the gene matches. CDR3 amino acids: CASSIKTWTGKGQPQHF. In DNA, the CDR3 is TGTGCCAGTAGTATAAAGACGTGGACAGGGAAAGGACAGCCCCAGCATTTT.

The chain uses TRBV19 and TRBJ2-1; TRBD1 matches at 8 bases. The CDR3 length is 16 residues. J lost 6 bases, V lost 1 base, and 8 bases had no gene match. Germline V lookup: CDR1 LNHDA, CDR2 SQIVND (reference sequence). Written as DNA, the CDR3 is TGTGCCAGTAGTATAGTAAGCAGGGGGCGAGGCAATGAGCAGTTCTTC. Amino acid sequence: CASSIVSRGRGNEQFF.

The chain has TRBV5-1 and TRBJ1-2, with a tentative D call TRBD1 (6 bases). Trimming shortened V by 1 base and J by 3 bases, and 10 bases separated the two germline ends. The length of the CDR3 is 14 residues. Germline V gene sequence: CDR1 SGHRS, CDR2 YFSETQ. CDR3 protein: CASSLLDSDYGYTF. CDR3 DNA: TGCGCCAGCAGCTTGTTGGACAGCGACTATGGCTACACCTTC.

The chain has TRBV29-1 and TRBJ2-7; TRBD1 might be the D (6 bases). The CDR3 loop spans 12 amino acids. Trimming shortened V by 6 bases and J by 2 bases, and 11 bases separated the two germline ends. The germline V gene encodes CDR1 SQVTM and CDR2 ANQGSEA. CDR3 nucleotides: TGCAGCGTCCGGGACAAAGCCTACGAGCAGTACTTC. As protein: CSVRDKAYEQYF.

The chain uses TRBV19 and TRBJ1-2; weak D call: TRBD1 (6 bases). Trimming stripped 5 bases from V and 7 bases from J, with 14 bases between. Germline V gene sequence: CDR1 LNHDA, CDR2 SQIVND (reference sequence). The CDR3 loop spans 13 amino acids. The CDR3 DNA is TGTGCCAGTAGTTTGGGGACATTGGGTGGCTACACCTTC. This translates into CASSLGTLGGYTF.

The chain carries TRBV25-1 and TRBJ1-4, with D tentatively TRBD1 (5 bases). This CDR3 has 16 amino acids. Germline V gives CDR1 MGHDK, CDR2 SYGVNS. The V gene lost 5 bases and the J gene lost 1 base, with 14 bases spanning the gap. The CDR3 bases are TGTGCCAGCAGTTTAAATGCGGGGGGAACTAATGAAAAACTGTTTTTT. Its translation is CASSLNAGGTNEKLFF.

The chain is built from TRBV2 and TRBJ1-5, with 8 bases lining up with TRBD1. The germline V gene encodes CDR1 SNHLY and CDR2 FYNNEI. V shed 4 bases and J 4 bases; nucleotides not matched to a gene: 6. The CDR3 extends over 15 amino acids. This CDR3 is CASSGGQGVNQPQHF. The DNA for the CDR3 is TGTGCCAGCAGTGGCGGACAGGGAGTTAATCAGCCCCAGCATTTT.

This clone was detected only once. The chain recombines TRBV25-1 with TRBJ2-5, with no clear D. In germline, CDR1 is MGHDK, CDR2 SYGVNS. The CDR3 runs 10 residues. Trimming took off 7 bases at V and 5 bases at J, with 5 bases between the two ends. CDR3 sequence reads: CASTAETQYF. For the CDR3, the DNA is TGTGCCAGCACCGCGGAGACCCAGTACTTC.

This chain joins TRBV6-6 and TRBJ2-7, with D uncertain. The CDR3 has 14 residues. Germline V gene lookup returns CDR1 MNHNY and CDR2 SVGAGI (reference sequence). Trimming pared 0 bases from V and 0 bases from J, leaving 6 bases between. CDR3 loop: CASSYSRSSYEQYF. The CDR3 nucleotides read TGTGCCAGCAGTTACTCTCGGAGCTCCTACGAGCAGTACTTC.

This rearrangement joins TRBV3-1 (or the pseudogene TRBV3-2) to TRBJ2-3; weak D call: TRBD2 (7 bases). This CDR3 comprises 13 residues. The ends were cut back, 8 bases at V and 1 base at J, with 10 bases in the middle. CDR1 is LGHDT, CDR2 YNNKEL, per germline (reference sequence). CDR3 residues: CASGGAGTDTQYF. In nucleotides, the CDR3 is TGTGCCAGCGGGGGGGCGGGCACAGATACGCAGTATTTT.

The chain joins TRBV14 to TRBJ2-5; D is uncertain. V shed 0 bases and J shed 4 bases, with 6 bases lying between them. CDR3 length: 13 residues. Germline V gene data show CDR1 as SGHDN and CDR2 as FVKESK. CDR3 coding DNA: TGTGCCAGCAGCCAAGAGCGCCTAGAGACCCAGTACTTC. Protein: CASSQERLETQYF.

V and J are TRBV7-9 and TRBJ2-7; 11 bases map to TRBD1. With V trimmed by 4 bases and J by 5 bases, 10 bases remained unmatched. Per the germline V gene, CDR1 is SEHNR and CDR2 is FQNEAQ (reference sequence). The CDR3 runs to 16 residues. In DNA form, the CDR3 reads TGTGCCAGCAGCTCCGTCAAGGGACAGGGGGTCGACGAGCAGTACTTC. Translation: CASSSVKGQGVDEQYF.

The chain has TRBV19 and TRBJ1-2; 7 nucleotides agree with TRBD1. This CDR3 contains 16 residues. Per the germline V gene, CDR1 is LNHDA and CDR2 is SQIVND (reference sequence). V lost 5 bases and J lost 5; bases outside the gene matches: 14. CDR3 nucleotide sequence: TGTGCCAGTAGTTCGTACCCGGGACAGCGCGGTTATGGCTACACCTTC. The encoded protein is CASSSYPGQRGYGYTF.

The chain is built from TRBV27 and TRBJ1-1; D is unclear. The CDR3 extends over 15 amino acids. Per germline, CDR1 MNHEY and CDR2 SMNVEV (reference sequence). Trimming shortened V by 2 bases and J by 1 base, and 11 bases separated the two germline ends. CDR3 sequence reads: CASSLLAGTNTEAFF. The CDR3 nucleotides are TGTGCCAGCAGTTTACTGGCAGGTACGAACACTGAAGCTTTCTTT.

The rearrangement uses TRBV4-1 and TRBJ1-1; D not certain. The CDR3 is 15 amino acids. The V gene's germline CDR1 is MGHRA and CDR2 YSYEKL. V was pared by 3 bases and J by 0 bases, with 11 bases between. This CDR3 is CASSQRDFVNTEAFF. CDR3 DNA sequence: TGCGCCAGCAGCCAGCGGGATTTCGTGAACACTGAAGCTTTCTTT.

The V and J genes are TRBV7-2 and TRBJ2-2; TRBD1 might be the D (6 bases). The V end lost 1 base, the J end lost 0 bases, and 9 bases lay between the germline ends. The V gene's germline CDR1 is SGHTA and CDR2 FQGNSA. There are 16 residues in the CDR3. The CDR3 here is CASSLVGQTNTGELFF. CDR3 sequence (DNA): TGTGCCAGCAGCTTAGTCGGACAGACGAACACCGGGGAGCTGTTTTTT.

This clone was detected only once. The V gene is TRBV11-2, the J gene TRBJ1-2; D not resolved. The V and J ends lost 4 bases and 4 bases respectively, with 10 bases between them. The germline CDR1 and CDR2 sequences are SGHAT and FQNNGV. The CDR3 has 13 residues. This chain's CDR3 is CASSSLTIYGYTF. CDR3 coding DNA: TGTGCCAGCAGCTCCCTAACCATCTATGGCTACACCTTC.

This clone was observed a single time. CDR3 sequence (DNA): TGTGCCAGCAGTCCTTCAGGGGATCTAGTC. It encodes CASSPSGDLV. The chain employs TRBV28 and TRBJ2-7, with a tentative D call TRBD1 (6 bases). In germline, CDR1 is MDHEN, CDR2 SYDVKM. The CDR3 covers 10 residues.

The chain recombines TRBV6-1 with TRBJ1-5; D gene ambiguous. Germline CDR1 reads MNHNS; CDR2 reads SASEGT. The CDR3 consists of 16 residues. V lost 2 bases and J 2 bases, leaving 13 bases between the germline ends. The DNA of the CDR3 is TGTGCCAGCAGTGAATCTTTGTTCTTGGGCAATCAGCCCCAGCATTTT. Its protein is CASSESLFLGNQPQHF.

V and J are TRBV12-3 or TRBV12-4 and TRBJ1-3; D ambiguous. The CDR3 is made up of 12 amino acids. Trimming pared 5 bases from V and 15 bases from J, leaving 17 bases between. CDR3 residues: CASSKEGGAGYF. DNA of the CDR3: TGTGCCAGCAGTAAAGAGGGAGGTGCCGGATATTTT.